This paragraph reports one T cell receptor (beta chain). This clonotype occurred many times. Its antigen target is currently unknown. Qualities for individual bases were not recorded, and no much larger clone is one base off. This entry belongs to a study of T cell repertoires in cytomegalovirus infection (dated 2019 in TCRdb). At the level of the whole study: Donor HLA type was relevant to the analysis, because carriage of CMV infection together with the matching HLA type was indicated by public TCR beta signatures. The investigation overall reported the following: The ex vivo response was dominated by HLA-C-restricted CMV-specific TCR beta clonotypes, and the single most frequent clonotype in two of eight donors was supplied by these HLA-C-restricted clonotypes. In both this cohort and an independent roughly 400-donor cohort, the cumulative frequency of public TCR beta family members distinguished carriers of CMV infection plus the relevant HLA type.

The sequencing machine was an Illumina HiSeq 1500. The public sequencing data were trimmed at Q25 with fastp and processed into clonotypes with MiXCR by TCRdb, which kept only in-frame beta chains. Rows are combined by CDR3 protein, so each entry shows the most common genes and DNA. For this sample the table gives hundreds of thousands of distinct CDR3 sequences, of which 10% to 12% were detected only once. The ten largest clones take up roughly 10% of the sample. The germline V gene encodes CDR1 MNHEY and CDR2 SVGEGT. From the cysteine up to the phenylalanine, the CDR3 has a length of 16 residues. Only the CDR3 part of the read is kept: 48 bases, read in frame from the first base. Between the V and J ends, shortened by 4 bases and 1 base respectively, the junction contains 17 bases.

The source is a human donor in good health (CMV status not recorded). Some clones in this sample may be carry-over from other donors' samples. Sequenced input: PBMCs. The V gene is TRBV6-2 or TRBV6-3 and the J gene is TRBJ2-7; matching of 6 bases hints at TRBD1 as the D gene. The CDR3 sequence is CASSSDRPLRSYEQYF. The DNA sequence is given as TGTGCCAGCAGTTCAGACAGGCCCCTTAGGTCCTACGAGCAGTACTTC.